Presented here are 3 T cell receptor beta chains from one specimen sequenced in a study of TIL therapy for anti-PD-1-resistant metastatic lung cancer. This sample's time point: pre-treatment sample, taken before nivolumab and TIL therapy. The immunoSEQ assay was v3. Profiled with immunoSEQ multiplex PCR; TCRdb holds only in-frame clones, not every one. The sample yields about 12,000 clones, 60% to 80% seen once. The sequencing used blood, collected at baseline. The origin of the receptors is a person aged 25-85 years with non-small cell lung cancer.

The chain couples TRBV7-2 to TRBJ2-7; 7 nucleotides line up with TRBD2. Germline CDR1 reads SGHTA; CDR2 reads FQGNSA. J lost 0 bases, V lost 6 bases, and 11 bases had no gene match. This CDR3 has 16 amino acids. CDR3 bases: TGTGCCAGCAGTACTAAGAGCGGGATACCCTCCTACGAGCAGTACTTC. It yields the protein CASSTKSGIPSYEQYF. The full variable domain, completed using reference TRBV7-2 and TRBJ2-7, is GAGVSQSPSNKVTEKGKDVELRCDPISGHTALYWYRQSLGQGLEFLIYFQGNSAPDKSGLPSDRFSAERTGGSVSTLTIQRTQQEDSAVYLCASSTKSGIPSYEQYFGPGTRLTVT.

This clone was observed once. The chain is built from TRBV5-1 and TRBJ2-3, with D maybe TRBD2 (6 bases). This CDR3 comprises 13 residues. V gave up 6 bases and J gave up 4 bases, with 12 bases separating them. Per the germline V gene, CDR1 is SGHRS and CDR2 is YFSETQ. The CDR3 region is CASNAGSADTQYF. DNA for the CDR3: TGCGCCAGCAACGCGGGGAGCGCAGATACGCAGTATTTT.

The chain combines TRBV5-5 with TRBJ2-3; a weak D match, TRBD2 (5 bases). The CDR3 covers 14 residues. CDR1 is SGHKS and CDR2 is YYEKEE in the germline V gene (reference sequence). The V end was cut by 2 bases, the J end by 0 bases, with 7 bases between. CDR3 sequence: CASSFRTSTDTQYF. CDR3 in DNA: TGTGCCAGCAGCTTCAGGACTAGCACAGATACGCAGTATTTT. Full variable domain (missing parts from reference TRBV5-5 and TRBJ2-3): DAGVTQSPTHLIKTRGQQVTLRCSPISGHKSVSWYQQVLGQGPQFIFQYYEKEERGRGNFPDRFSARQFPNYSSELNVNALLLGDSALYLCASSFRTSTDTQYFGPGTRLTVL.